Listed below are T cell receptor beta chains from one sample, sequenced in a study of OX40 agonist ivuxolimab in advanced cancers. Profiled with immunoSEQ multiplex PCR; TCRdb holds only in-frame clones, not every one. The profile shows about 49,000 clones, around 80% of them singletons. The sample was CD4+ or CD8+ T cells sorted from blood, taken in a trial of the OX40 agonist ivuxolimab. The receptors were sampled from an adult with an advanced solid tumor such as melanoma, head and neck, liver or kidney cancer. Each CDR3 is given with its conserved first and last residue. Fields, in order: V gene, J gene, clone size, CDR3 protein. Not every row has a clone size; where given, it reads once, few, many or a size class.

V gene: TRBV5-6
J gene: TRBJ1-5
clone size: NA
CDR3 protein: CASSLGGFSNQPQHF

V gene: TRBV15
J gene: TRBJ2-2
clone size: few
CDR3 protein: CATSRDLNTGELFF

V gene: TRBV27
J gene: TRBJ1-2
clone size: once
CDR3 protein: CASSLDWGARDYGYTF

V gene: TRBV30
J gene: TRBJ1-1
clone size: NA
CDR3 protein: CAWSVQLLPEAFF

V gene: TRBV7-2
J gene: TRBJ2-1
clone size: NA
CDR3 protein: CASSPRGGGSRSSYNEQFF

V gene: TRBV10-3
J gene: TRBJ1-1
clone size: NA
CDR3 protein: CAISESSDRGQNTEAFF

V gene: TRBV7-9
J gene: TRBJ2-7
clone size: medium-sized
CDR3 protein: CASSLVGYEQYF

V gene: TRBV19
J gene: TRBJ1-1
clone size: NA
CDR3 protein: CASSPGQSSYEAFF

V gene: TRBV7-3
J gene: TRBJ2-1
clone size: once
CDR3 protein: CASSPWGTETNEQFF

V gene: TRBV28
J gene: TRBJ2-2
clone size: NA
CDR3 protein: CASSPPNTGELFF

V gene: TRBV19
J gene: TRBJ2-1
clone size: NA
CDR3 protein: CASAIGRNNEQFF

V gene: TRBV2
J gene: TRBJ1-3
clone size: NA
CDR3 protein: CASRGGTGGGNTIYF

V gene: TRBV7-2
J gene: TRBJ2-5
clone size: NA
CDR3 protein: CASSLVAGGGQETQYF

V gene: TRBV6-1
J gene: TRBJ2-7
clone size: NA
CDR3 protein: CASSESGYYEQYF

V gene: TRBV5-6
J gene: TRBJ1-2
clone size: NA
CDR3 protein: CASSPMDRDVYGYTF

V gene: TRBV6-6
J gene: TRBJ2-1
clone size: once
CDR3 protein: CASSYSPSGSYNEQFF

V gene: TRBV7-6
J gene: TRBJ1-4
clone size: NA
CDR3 protein: CASSNPGPGGNNEKLFF

V gene: TRBV5-5
J gene: TRBJ2-5
clone size: NA
CDR3 protein: CASSHPGVETQYF

V gene: TRBV28
J gene: TRBJ1-2
clone size: NA
CDR3 protein: CASREANYGYTF

V gene: TRBV20-1
J gene: TRBJ2-1
clone size: NA
CDR3 protein: CSARSGDEQFF

V gene: TRBV7-4
J gene: TRBJ2-1
clone size: once
CDR3 protein: CASSYLGTHYNEQFF

V gene: TRBV6-6
J gene: TRBJ1-5
clone size: few
CDR3 protein: CASTPGLLGADQPQHF

V gene: TRBV29-1
J gene: TRBJ2-3
clone size: NA
CDR3 protein: CSTSRPGTDTQYF

V gene: TRBV30
J gene: TRBJ2-1
clone size: NA
CDR3 protein: CAWRVGSNEQFF

V gene: TRBV18
J gene: TRBJ2-5
clone size: NA
CDR3 protein: CASSPEFNRETQYF

V gene: TRBV9
J gene: TRBJ2-1
clone size: NA
CDR3 protein: CASSVERHNEQFF

V gene: TRBV4-2
J gene: TRBJ1-4
clone size: NA
CDR3 protein: CASSPGQATNNEKLFF

V gene: TRBV28
J gene: TRBJ2-3
clone size: NA
CDR3 protein: CASSGEPRTDTQYF

V gene: TRBV18
J gene: TRBJ2-5
clone size: once
CDR3 protein: CASSLTYQETQYF

V gene: TRBV7-9
J gene: TRBJ2-3
clone size: NA
CDR3 protein: CASSLAIMPSTDTQYF

V gene: TRBV7-9
J gene: TRBJ2-1
clone size: NA
CDR3 protein: CASSFGGSYNEQFF

V gene: TRBV5-1
J gene: TRBJ2-7
clone size: NA
CDR3 protein: CASSSGTSGTYEQYF

V gene: TRBV10-3
J gene: TRBJ1-6
clone size: NA
CDR3 protein: CAISAGTVNSPLHF

V gene: TRBV7-2
J gene: TRBJ2-1
clone size: NA
CDR3 protein: CASSVTSLNPYNEQFF

V gene: TRBV19
J gene: TRBJ2-5
clone size: NA
CDR3 protein: CASSNAHGETQYF

V gene: TRBV12-5
J gene: TRBJ2-1
clone size: NA
CDR3 protein: CASSGILNNEQFF

V gene: TRBV14
J gene: TRBJ2-5
clone size: few
CDR3 protein: CASSQGSAALQETQYF

V gene: TRBV9
J gene: TRBJ2-3
clone size: once
CDR3 protein: CASSVGSGTQYF

V gene: TRBV11-2
J gene: TRBJ2-6
clone size: NA
CDR3 protein: CASSYSRGANVLTF

V gene: TRBV14
J gene: TRBJ1-2
clone size: few
CDR3 protein: CASSQAEGAHYGYTF

V gene: TRBV11-2
J gene: TRBJ2-7
clone size: NA
CDR3 protein: CASTLSGRGVYEQYF

V gene: TRBV10-3
J gene: TRBJ2-5
clone size: NA
CDR3 protein: CAIKGLAGETQYF

V gene: TRBV11-2
J gene: TRBJ1-4
clone size: NA
CDR3 protein: CASSLLGGDEKLFF

V gene: TRBV6-1
J gene: TRBJ2-7
clone size: NA
CDR3 protein: CASRGTSAKYEQYF

V gene: TRBV27
J gene: TRBJ2-6
clone size: NA
CDR3 protein: CASSFIGQGFSGANVLTF

V gene: TRBV4-3
J gene: TRBJ1-5
clone size: NA
CDR3 protein: CASSQVVYSNQPQHF

V gene: TRBV18
J gene: TRBJ2-7
clone size: few
CDR3 protein: CASSPPGAIRDEQYF

V gene: TRBV13
J gene: TRBJ2-7
clone size: NA
CDR3 protein: CASSFGDEQYF

V gene: TRBV7-9
J gene: TRBJ2-7
clone size: few
CDR3 protein: CASSRQYEQYF

V gene: TRBV5-1
J gene: TRBJ2-7
clone size: NA
CDR3 protein: CASSRTGTGGRNEQYF

V gene: TRBV19
J gene: TRBJ1-5
clone size: few
CDR3 protein: CASSNQGRQPQHF

V gene: TRBV4-3
J gene: TRBJ2-3
clone size: NA
CDR3 protein: CASSQEGSAGTDTQYF

V gene: TRBV19
J gene: TRBJ2-5
clone size: NA
CDR3 protein: CASSRGPSGRALGVQETQYF

V gene: TRBV18
J gene: TRBJ2-1
clone size: NA
CDR3 protein: CASSPGATKDNEQFF

V gene: TRBV18
J gene: TRBJ2-5
clone size: NA
CDR3 protein: CASSRNVQETQYF

V gene: TRBV19
J gene: TRBJ1-1
clone size: NA
CDR3 protein: CASTSPGQTSNTEAFF

V gene: TRBV7-2
J gene: TRBJ2-7
clone size: NA
CDR3 protein: CASSLQGPYEQYF

V gene: TRBV19
J gene: TRBJ2-1
clone size: NA
CDR3 protein: CASSIDRDRVYNEQFF